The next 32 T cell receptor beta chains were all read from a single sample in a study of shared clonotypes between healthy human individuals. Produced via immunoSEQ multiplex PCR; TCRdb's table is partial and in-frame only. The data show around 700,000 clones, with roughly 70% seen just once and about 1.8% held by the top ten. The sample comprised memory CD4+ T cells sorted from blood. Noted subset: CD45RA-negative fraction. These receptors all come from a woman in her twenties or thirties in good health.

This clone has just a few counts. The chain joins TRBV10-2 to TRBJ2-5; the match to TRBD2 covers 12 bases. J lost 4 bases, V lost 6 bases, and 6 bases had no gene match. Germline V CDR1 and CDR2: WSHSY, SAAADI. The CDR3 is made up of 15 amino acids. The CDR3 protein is CASRRTSGMLETQYF. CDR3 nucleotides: TGCGCCAGCAGGAGGACTAGCGGGATGTTAGAGACCCAGTACTTC.

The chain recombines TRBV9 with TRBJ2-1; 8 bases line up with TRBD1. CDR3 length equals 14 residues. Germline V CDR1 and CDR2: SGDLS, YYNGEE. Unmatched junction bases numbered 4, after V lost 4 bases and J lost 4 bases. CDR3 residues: CASSPQGVYNEQFF. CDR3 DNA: TGTGCCAGCAGCCCACAGGGGGTGTACAATGAGCAGTTCTTC.

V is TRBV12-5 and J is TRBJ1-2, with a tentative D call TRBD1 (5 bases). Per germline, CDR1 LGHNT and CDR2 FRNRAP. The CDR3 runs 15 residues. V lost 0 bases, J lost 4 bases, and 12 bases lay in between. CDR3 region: CASGLVVRGVYGYTF. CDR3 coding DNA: TGTGCTAGTGGTTTGGTAGTAAGGGGAGTCTATGGCTACACCTTC.

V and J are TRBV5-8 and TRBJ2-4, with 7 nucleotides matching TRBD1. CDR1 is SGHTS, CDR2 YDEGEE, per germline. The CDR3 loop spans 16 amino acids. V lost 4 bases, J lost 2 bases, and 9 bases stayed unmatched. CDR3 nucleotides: TGTGCCAGCAGCCCGGGACAGAGGATAACCAAAAACATTCAGTACTTC. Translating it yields CASSPGQRITKNIQYF.

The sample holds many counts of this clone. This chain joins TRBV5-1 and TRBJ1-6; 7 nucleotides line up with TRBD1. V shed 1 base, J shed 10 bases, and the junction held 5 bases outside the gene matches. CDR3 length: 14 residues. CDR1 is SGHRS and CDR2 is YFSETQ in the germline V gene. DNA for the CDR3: TGCGCCAGCAGCTTGCGACAGGGTGACTCACCCCTCCACTTT. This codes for CASSLRQGDSPLHF. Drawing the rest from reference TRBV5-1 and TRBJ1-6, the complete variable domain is KAGVTQTPRYLIKTRGQQVTLSCSPISGHRSVSWYQQTPGQGLQFLFEYFSETQRNKGNFPGRFSGRQFSNSRSEMNVSTLELGDSALYLCASSLRQGDSPLHFGNGTRLTVT.

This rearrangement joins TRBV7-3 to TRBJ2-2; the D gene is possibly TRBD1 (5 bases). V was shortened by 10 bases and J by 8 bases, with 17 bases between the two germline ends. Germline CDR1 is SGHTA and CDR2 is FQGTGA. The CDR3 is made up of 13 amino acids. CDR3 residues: CATQRGSGGELFF. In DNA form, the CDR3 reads TGTGCCACTCAAAGGGGTTCAGGTGGGGAGCTGTTTTTT.

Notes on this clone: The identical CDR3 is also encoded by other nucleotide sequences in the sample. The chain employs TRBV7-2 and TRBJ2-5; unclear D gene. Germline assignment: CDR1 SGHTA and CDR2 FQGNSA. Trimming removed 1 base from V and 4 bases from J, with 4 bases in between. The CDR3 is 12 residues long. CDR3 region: CASSLGRETQYF. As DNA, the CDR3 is TGTGCCAGCAGCTTAGGGAGAGAGACCCAGTACTTC. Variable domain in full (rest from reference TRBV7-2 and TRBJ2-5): GAGVSQSPSNKVTEKGKDVELRCDPISGHTALYWYRQSLGQGLEFLIYFQGNSAPDKSGLPSDRFSAERTGGSVSTLTIQRTQQEDSAVYLCASSLGRETQYFGPGTRLLVL.

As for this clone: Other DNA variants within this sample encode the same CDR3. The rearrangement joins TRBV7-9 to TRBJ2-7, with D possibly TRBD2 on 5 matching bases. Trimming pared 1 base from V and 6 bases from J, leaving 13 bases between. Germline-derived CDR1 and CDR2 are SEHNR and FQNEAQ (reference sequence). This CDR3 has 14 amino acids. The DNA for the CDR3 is TGTGCCAGCAGCTTAGGAGGGCAGGTGGCCGAGCAGTACTTC. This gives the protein CASSLGGQVAEQYF. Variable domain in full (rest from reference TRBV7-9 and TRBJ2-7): DTGVSQNPRHKITKRGQNVTFRCDPISEHNRLYWYRQTLGQGPEFLTYFQNEAQLEKSRLLSDRFSAERPKGSFSTLEIQRTEQGDSAMYLCASSLGGQVAEQYFGPGTRLTVT.

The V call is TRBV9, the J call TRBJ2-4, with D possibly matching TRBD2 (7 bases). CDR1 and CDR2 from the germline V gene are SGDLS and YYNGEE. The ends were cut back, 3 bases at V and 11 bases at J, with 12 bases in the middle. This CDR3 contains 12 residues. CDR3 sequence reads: CASSDDGGLQYF. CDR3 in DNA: TGTGCCAGCAGCGACGACGGGGGGCTTCAGTACTTC.

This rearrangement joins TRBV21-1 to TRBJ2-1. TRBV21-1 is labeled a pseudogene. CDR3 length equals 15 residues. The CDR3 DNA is TGTGCCAGCAGCAACGGGCGGATTTCCTACAATGAGCAGTTCTTC. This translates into CASSNGRISYNEQFF.

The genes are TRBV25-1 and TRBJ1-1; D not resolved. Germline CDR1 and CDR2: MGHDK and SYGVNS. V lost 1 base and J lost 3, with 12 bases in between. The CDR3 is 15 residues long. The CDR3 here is CASSELIGRDTEAFF. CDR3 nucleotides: TGTGCCAGCAGTGAATTGATAGGGCGGGACACTGAAGCTTTCTTT.

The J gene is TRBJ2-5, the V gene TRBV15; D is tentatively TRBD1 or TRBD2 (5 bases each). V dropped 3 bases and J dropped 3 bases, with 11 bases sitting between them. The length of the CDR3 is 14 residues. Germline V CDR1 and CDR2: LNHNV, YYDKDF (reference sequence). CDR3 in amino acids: CATSSRDGKETQYF. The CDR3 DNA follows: TGTGCCACCAGCAGTAGGGACGGAAAAGAGACCCAGTACTTC.

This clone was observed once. The DNA for the CDR3 is TGCGCCAGCAGCCAAGAAGGGTTTAGTAATGAAAAACTGTTTTTT. Protein sequence: CASSQEGFSNEKLFF. The rearrangement uses TRBV4-1 and TRBJ1-4; unclear D gene. The CDR3 loop spans 15 amino acids. Trimming took 0 bases from V and 4 from J, leaving 9 bases between them. The germline CDR1 and CDR2 sequences are MGHRA and YSYEKL.

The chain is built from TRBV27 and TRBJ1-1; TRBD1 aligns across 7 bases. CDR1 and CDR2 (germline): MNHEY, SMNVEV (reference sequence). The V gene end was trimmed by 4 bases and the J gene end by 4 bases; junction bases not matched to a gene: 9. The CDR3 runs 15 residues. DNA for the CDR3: TGTGCCAGCAGTTCCTGGGACAGTCATTCCACTGAAGCTTTCTTT. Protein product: CASSSWDSHSTEAFF.

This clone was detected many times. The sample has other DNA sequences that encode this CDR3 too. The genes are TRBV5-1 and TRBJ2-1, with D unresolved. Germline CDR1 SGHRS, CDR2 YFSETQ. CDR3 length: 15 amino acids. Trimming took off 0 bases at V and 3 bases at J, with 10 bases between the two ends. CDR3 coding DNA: TGCGCCAGCAGCTTGGACTACTCCCTCTACAATGAGCAGTTCTTC. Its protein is CASSLDYSLYNEQFF.

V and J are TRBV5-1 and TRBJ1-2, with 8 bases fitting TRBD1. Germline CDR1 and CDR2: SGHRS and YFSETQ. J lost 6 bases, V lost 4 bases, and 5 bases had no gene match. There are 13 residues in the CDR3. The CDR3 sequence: CASSPDRGDGYTF. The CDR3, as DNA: TGCGCCAGCAGCCCCGACAGGGGTGATGGCTACACCTTC.

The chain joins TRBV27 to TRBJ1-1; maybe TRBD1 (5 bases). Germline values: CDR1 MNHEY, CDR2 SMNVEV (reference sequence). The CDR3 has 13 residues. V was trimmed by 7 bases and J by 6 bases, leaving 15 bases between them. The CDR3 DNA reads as TGTGCCAGCATAGGGTTGGGGCGCGCTGAAGCTTTCTTT. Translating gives CASIGLGRAEAFF.

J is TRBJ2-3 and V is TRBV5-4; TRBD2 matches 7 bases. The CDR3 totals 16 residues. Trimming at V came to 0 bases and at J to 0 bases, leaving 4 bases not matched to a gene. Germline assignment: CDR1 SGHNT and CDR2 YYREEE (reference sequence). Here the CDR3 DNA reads TGTGCCAGCAGCTTGGGGGCTAGCGGAAGCACAGATACGCAGTATTTT. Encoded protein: CASSLGASGSTDTQYF.

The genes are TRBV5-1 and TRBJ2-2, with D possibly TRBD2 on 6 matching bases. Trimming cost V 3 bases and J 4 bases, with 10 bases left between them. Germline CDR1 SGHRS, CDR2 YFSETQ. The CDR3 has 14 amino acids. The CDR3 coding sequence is TGCGCCAGCAGCTGGGACTCATCCACCGGGGAGCTGTTTTTT. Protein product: CASSWDSSTGELFF.

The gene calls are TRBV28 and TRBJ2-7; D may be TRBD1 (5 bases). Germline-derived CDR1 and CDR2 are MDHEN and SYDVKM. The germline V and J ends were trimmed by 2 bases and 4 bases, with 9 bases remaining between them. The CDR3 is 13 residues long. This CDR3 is CASSLRQLYEQYF. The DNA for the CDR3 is TGTGCCAGCAGTTTAAGACAGTTATACGAGCAGTACTTC.

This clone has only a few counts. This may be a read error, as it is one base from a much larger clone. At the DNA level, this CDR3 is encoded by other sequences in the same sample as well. In DNA, the CDR3 is TGCGCCAGCAGCTTCGGGACAGCCGGAAACACCATATATTTT. Protein: CASSFGTAGNTIYF. The chain uses TRBV5-1 and TRBJ1-3, with 7 positions matching TRBD1. The CDR3 extends over 14 amino acids. Germline V CDR1 and CDR2: SGHRS, YFSETQ. Trimming took 2 bases from V and 4 from J; bases not matched to a gene: 3. Full variable domain (missing parts from reference TRBV5-1 and TRBJ1-3): KAGVTQTPRYLIKTRGQQVTLSCSPISGHRSVSWYQQTPGQGLQFLFEYFSETQRNKGNFPGRFSGRQFSNSRSEMNVSTLELGDSALYLCASSFGTAGNTIYFGEGSWLTVV.

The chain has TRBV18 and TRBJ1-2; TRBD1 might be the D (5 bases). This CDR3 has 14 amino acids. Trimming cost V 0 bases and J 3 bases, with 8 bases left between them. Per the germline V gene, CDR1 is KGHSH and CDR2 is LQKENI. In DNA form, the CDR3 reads TGTGCCAGCTCACCACCGGGGGGGTACTATGGCTACACCTTC. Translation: CASSPPGGYYGYTF.

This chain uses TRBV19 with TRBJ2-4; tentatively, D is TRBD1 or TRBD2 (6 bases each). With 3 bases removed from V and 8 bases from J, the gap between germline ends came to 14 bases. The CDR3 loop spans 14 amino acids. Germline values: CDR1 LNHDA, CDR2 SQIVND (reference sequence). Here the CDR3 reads CASSISGAQDIQYF. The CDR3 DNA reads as TGTGCCAGTAGTATTTCGGGGGCCCAGGACATTCAGTACTTC.

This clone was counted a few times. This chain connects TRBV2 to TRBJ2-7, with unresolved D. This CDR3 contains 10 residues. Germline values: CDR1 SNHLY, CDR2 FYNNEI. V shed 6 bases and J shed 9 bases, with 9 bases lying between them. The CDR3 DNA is TGTGCCAGCAGCGCTAGTGTGCAGTACTTC. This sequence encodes CASSASVQYF.

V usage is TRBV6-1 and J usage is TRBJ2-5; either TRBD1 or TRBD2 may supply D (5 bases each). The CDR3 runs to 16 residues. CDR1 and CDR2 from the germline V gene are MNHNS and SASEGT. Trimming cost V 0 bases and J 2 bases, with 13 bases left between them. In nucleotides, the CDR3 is TGTGCCAGCAGTGAAGCATGGGGGAAGGGGCAAGAGACCCAGTACTTC. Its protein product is CASSEAWGKGQETQYF.

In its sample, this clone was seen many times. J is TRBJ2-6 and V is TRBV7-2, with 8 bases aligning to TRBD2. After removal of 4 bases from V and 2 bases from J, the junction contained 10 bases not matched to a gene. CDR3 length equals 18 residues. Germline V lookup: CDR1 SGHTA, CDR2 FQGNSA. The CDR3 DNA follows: TGTGCCAGCAGCTCGTTGGGGACTAGGGAAACTGGGGCCAACGTCCTGACTTTC. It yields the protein CASSSLGTRETGANVLTF.

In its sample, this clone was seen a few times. The CDR3 sequence is CASRDNTWGEQYF. Written as DNA, the CDR3 is TGTGCCAGCAGGGACAATACGTGGGGCGAGCAGTACTTC. This sequence joins TRBV6-1 and TRBJ2-7; D possibly corresponds to TRBD1 (5 bases). Trimming took 6 bases from V and 6 from J, leaving 15 bases between them. This CDR3 is built from 13 residues. Germline CDR1 and CDR2: MNHNS and SASEGT.

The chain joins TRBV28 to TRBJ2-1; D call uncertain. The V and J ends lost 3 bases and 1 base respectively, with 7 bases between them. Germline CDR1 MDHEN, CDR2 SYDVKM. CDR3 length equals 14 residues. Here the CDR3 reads CASSFHGSYNEQFF. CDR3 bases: TGTGCCAGCAGTTTTCATGGTTCCTACAATGAGCAGTTCTTC.

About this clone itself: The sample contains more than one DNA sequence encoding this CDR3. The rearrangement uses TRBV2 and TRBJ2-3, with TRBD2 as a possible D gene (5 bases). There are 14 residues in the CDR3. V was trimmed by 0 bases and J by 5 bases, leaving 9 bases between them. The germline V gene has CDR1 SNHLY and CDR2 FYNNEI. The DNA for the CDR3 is TGTGCCAGCAGTGAAGCGGAGGCCGAAGATACGCAGTATTTT. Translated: CASSEAEAEDTQYF. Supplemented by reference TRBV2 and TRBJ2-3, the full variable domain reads EPEVTQTPSHQVTQMGQEVILRCVPISNHLYFYWYRQILGQKVEFLVSFYNNEISEKSEIFDDQFSVERPDGSNFTLKIRSTKLEDSAMYFCASSEAEAEDTQYFGPGTRLTVL.

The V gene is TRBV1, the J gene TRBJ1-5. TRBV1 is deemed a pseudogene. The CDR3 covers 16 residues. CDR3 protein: CTSSQEGLLCNQPQHF. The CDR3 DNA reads TGCACCAGCAGCCAAGAGGGACTCTTATGCAATCAGCCCCAGCATTTT.

CDR3 DNA sequence: TGCGCCAGCAGCTCCGGGGGGCGCGGGACAGGGAACTATGGCTACACCTTC. This translates into CASSSGGRGTGNYGYTF. J is TRBJ1-2 and V is TRBV5-1, with 9 bases that match TRBD1. The germline V gene encodes CDR1 SGHRS and CDR2 YFSETQ. V trimming: 3 bases; J trimming: 2 bases; junction bases outside the gene matches: 11. The CDR3 has 17 residues.

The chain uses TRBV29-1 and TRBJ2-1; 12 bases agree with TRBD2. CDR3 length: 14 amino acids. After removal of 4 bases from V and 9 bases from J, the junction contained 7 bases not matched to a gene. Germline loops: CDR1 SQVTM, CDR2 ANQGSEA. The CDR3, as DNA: TGCAGCGTTGCCCAGACTAGCGGGGGCCGTGAGCAGTTCTTC. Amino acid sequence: CSVAQTSGGREQFF.